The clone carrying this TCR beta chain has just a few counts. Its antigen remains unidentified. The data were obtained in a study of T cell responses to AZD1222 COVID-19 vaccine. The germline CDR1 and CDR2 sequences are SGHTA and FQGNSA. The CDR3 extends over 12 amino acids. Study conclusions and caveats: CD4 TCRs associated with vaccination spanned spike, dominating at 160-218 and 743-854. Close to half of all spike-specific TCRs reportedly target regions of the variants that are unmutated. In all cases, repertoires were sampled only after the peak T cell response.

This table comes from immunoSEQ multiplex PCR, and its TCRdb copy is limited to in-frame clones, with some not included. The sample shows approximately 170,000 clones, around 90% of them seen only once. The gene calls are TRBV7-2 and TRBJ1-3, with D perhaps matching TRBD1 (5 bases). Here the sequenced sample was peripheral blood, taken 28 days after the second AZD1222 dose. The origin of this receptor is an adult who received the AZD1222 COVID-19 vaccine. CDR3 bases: TGTGCAACCCGAGGGGCTGGAAACACCATATATTTT. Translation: CATRGAGNTIYF.